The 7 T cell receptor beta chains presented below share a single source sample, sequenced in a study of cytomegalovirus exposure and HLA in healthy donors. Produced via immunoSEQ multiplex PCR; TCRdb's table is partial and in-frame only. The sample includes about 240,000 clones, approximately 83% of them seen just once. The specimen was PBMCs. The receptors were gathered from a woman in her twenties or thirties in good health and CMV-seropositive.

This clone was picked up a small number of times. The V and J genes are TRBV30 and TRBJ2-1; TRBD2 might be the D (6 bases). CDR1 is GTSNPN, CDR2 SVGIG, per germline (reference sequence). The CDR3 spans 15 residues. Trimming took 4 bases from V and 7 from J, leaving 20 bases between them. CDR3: CAWTAGGMYGNEQFF. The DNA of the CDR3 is TGTGCCTGGACCGCAGGAGGGATGTATGGTAATGAGCAGTTCTTC.

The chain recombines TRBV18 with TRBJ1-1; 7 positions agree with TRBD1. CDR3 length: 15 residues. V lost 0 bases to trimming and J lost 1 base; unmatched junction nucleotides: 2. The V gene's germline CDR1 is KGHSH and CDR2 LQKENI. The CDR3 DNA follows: TGTGCCAGCTCACCACCGGCAGGGGGGAACACTGAAGCTTTCTTT. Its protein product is CASSPPAGGNTEAFF.

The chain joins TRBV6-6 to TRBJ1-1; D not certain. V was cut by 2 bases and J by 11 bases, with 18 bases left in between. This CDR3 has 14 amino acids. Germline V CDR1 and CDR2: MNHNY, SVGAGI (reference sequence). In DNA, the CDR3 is TGTGCCAGCAGTTACGCTGGGTCTGAATTCGGGGCTTTCTTT. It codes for CASSYAGSEFGAFF.

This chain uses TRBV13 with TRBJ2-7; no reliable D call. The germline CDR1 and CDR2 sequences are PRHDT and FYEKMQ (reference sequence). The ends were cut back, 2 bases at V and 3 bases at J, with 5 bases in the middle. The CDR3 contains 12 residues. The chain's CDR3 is CASSLSRYEQYF. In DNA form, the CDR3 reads TGTGCCAGCAGCTTATCGCGCTACGAGCAGTACTTC.

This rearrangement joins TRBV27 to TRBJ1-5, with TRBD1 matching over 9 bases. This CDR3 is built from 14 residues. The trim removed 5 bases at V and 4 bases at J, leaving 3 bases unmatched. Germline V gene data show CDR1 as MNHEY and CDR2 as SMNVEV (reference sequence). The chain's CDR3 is CASSPGTGNQPQHF. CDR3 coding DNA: TGTGCCAGCAGTCCGGGGACAGGGAATCAGCCCCAGCATTTT.

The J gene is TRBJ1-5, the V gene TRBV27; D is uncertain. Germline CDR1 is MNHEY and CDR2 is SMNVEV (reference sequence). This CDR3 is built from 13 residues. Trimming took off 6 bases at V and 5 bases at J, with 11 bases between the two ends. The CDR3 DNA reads TGTGCCAGCAGGCCCAGGACTTATCAGCCCCAGCATTTT. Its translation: CASRPRTYQPQHF.

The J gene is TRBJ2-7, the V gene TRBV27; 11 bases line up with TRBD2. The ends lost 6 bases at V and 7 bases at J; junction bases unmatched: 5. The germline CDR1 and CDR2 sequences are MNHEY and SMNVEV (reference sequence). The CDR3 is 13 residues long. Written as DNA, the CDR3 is TGTGCCAGCAGGCCTAGCGGGAGGTTTGAGCAGTACTTC. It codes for CASRPSGRFEQYF.